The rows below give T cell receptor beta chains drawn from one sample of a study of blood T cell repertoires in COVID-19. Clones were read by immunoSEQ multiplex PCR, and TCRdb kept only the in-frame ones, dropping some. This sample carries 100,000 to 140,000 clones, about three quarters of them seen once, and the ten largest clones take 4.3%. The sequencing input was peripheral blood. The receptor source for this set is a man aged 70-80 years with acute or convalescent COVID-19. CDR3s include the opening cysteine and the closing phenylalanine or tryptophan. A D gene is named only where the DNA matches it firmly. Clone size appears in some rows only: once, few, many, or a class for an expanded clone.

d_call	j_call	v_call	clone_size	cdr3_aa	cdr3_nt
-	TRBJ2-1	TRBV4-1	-	CASSQGLYNEQFF	TGCGCCAGCAGCCAGGGGCTCTACAATGAGCAGTTCTTC
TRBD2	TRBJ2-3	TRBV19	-	CASSSTSLRDGGLAVDTQYF	TGTGCCAGTAGTAGCACCTCGTTACGGGACGGAGGACTAGCTGTAGATACGCAGTATTTT
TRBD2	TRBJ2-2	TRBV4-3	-	CASSPLAGGLTGELFF	TGCGCCAGCAGCCCATTAGCGGGGGGGCTAACCGGGGAGCTGTTTTTT
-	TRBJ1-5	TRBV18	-	CASSSGRGDSNQPQHF	TGTGCCAGCTCATCAGGGCGCGGGGACAGCAATCAGCCCCAGCATTTT
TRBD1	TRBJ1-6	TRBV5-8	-	CASRDRVNSPLHF	TGTGCCAGCAGGGACAGGGTTAATTCACCCCTCCACTTT
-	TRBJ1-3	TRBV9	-	CASSAPGGGESGNTIYF	TGTGCCAGCAGCGCCCCCGGGGGGGGTGAATCTGGAAACACCATATATTTT
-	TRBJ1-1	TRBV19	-	CASSILGGRGTEAFF	TGTGCCAGTAGTATATTGGGGGGGCGCGGCACTGAAGCTTTCTTT
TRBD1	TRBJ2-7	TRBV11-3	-	CASSPSGTGFSHEQYF	TGTGCCAGCAGTCCTTCCGGGACAGGGTTTAGCCACGAGCAGTACTTC
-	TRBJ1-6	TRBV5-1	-	CASSLVGAGSPLHF	TGCGCCAGCAGCTTGGTCGGGGCGGGATCACCCCTCCACTTT
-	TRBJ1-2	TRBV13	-	CASSQLPGYGYTF	TGTGCCAGCAGCCAACTCCCGGGGTATGGCTACACCTTC
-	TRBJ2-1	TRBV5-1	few	CASSLGQEYNEQFF	TGCGCCAGCAGCTTGGGACAGGAATACAATGAGCAGTTCTTC
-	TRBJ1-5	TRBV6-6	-	CASSQGQGSGQPQHF	TGTGCCAGCAGCCAGGGCCAGGGATCGGGCCAGCCCCAGCATTTT
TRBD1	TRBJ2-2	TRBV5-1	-	CASSWGDRATGELFF	TGCGCCAGCAGCTGGGGGGACAGGGCGACCGGGGAGCTGTTTTTT
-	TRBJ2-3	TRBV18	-	CASSPNGGQDTQYF	TGTGCCAGCTCACCCAACGGGGGGCAAGATACGCAGTATTTT
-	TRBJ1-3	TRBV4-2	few	CASSQDAGGSGNTIYF	TGTGCCAGCAGCCAAGATGCGGGGGGCTCGGGAAACACCATATATTTT
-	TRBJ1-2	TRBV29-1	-	CSVLEGHPNYGYTF	TGCAGCGTTCTGGAGGGGCATCCTAACTATGGCTACACCTTC
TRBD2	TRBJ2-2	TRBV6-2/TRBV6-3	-	CASNPSGGAGELFF	TGTGCCAGCAACCCTAGCGGGGGGGCCGGGGAGCTGTTTTTT
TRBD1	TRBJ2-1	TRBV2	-	CASPGGSSYEQFF	TGTGCCAGCCCAGGGGGTAGTAGTTATGAGCAGTTCTTC
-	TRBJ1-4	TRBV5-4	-	CASSLAGGSGAKLFF	TGTGCCAGCAGCTTGGCGGGGGGGAGTGGGGCAAAACTGTTTTTT
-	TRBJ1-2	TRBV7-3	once	CASSESPGNGYTF	TGTGCCAGCAGCGAAAGCCCGGGGAACGGCTACACCTTC
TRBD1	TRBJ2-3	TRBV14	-	CASSLRQGASTDTQYF	TGTGCCAGCAGCCTCCGACAGGGGGCGAGTACAGATACGCAGTATTTT
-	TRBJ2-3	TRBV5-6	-	CASSWNRADTQYF	TGTGCCAGCAGCTGGAACAGGGCAGATACGCAGTATTTT
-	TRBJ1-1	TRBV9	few	CASSVEPLMNTEAFF	TGTGCCAGCAGCGTAGAGCCCCTAATGAACACTGAAGCTTTCTTT
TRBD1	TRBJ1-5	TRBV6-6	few	CASSPPGQGPGYGNQPQHF	TGTGCCAGCAGTCCCCCGGGACAGGGGCCTGGCTACGGCAATCAGCCCCAGCATTTT
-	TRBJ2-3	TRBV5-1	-	CASSPPGDTQYF	TGCGCCAGCAGTCCTCCGGGAGATACGCAGTATTTT
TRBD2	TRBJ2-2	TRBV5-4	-	CASSFASGDTGELFF	TGTGCCAGCAGCTTTGCTAGCGGGGACACCGGGGAGCTGTTTTTT
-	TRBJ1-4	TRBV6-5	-	CASSPRGGEKLFF	TGTGCCAGCAGCCCACGCGGCGGTGAAAAACTGTTTTTT